The 9 T cell receptor beta chains in this list originate from one sample, sequenced in a study of T cell responses to AZD1222 COVID-19 vaccine. Produced via immunoSEQ multiplex PCR; TCRdb's table is partial and in-frame only. The top ten clones hold around 27% of a sample with more than 95,000 clones, 80% to 90% of them seen once. The source material was peripheral blood, sampled 28 days after the second AZD1222 dose. Receptor source: an adult who received the AZD1222 COVID-19 vaccine.

The chain has TRBV4-3 and TRBJ2-2, with unresolved D. The germline CDR1 and CDR2 sequences are LGHNA and YSLEER. The CDR3 length is 15 residues. V gave up 0 bases and J gave up 5 bases, with 10 bases separating them. The CDR3 loop is CASSQDKGKTGELFF. Written as DNA, the CDR3 is TGCGCCAGCAGCCAAGATAAAGGGAAAACCGGGGAGCTGTTTTTT.

The V call is TRBV28, the J call TRBJ1-1, with TRBD1 as a possible D gene (6 bases). CDR1 and CDR2 (germline): MDHEN, SYDVKM. The CDR3 loop spans 14 amino acids. V lost 5 bases, J lost 1 base, and 11 bases lay in between. The CDR3 sequence: CASSGGQTNTEAFF. The CDR3 nucleotides read TGTGCCAGCAGTGGCGGACAGACGAACACTGAAGCTTTCTTT.

The rearrangement joins TRBV19 to TRBJ2-7; D gene ambiguous. Germline V gene lookup returns CDR1 LNHDA and CDR2 SQIVND (reference sequence). CDR3 size: 12 residues. V was pared by 4 bases and J by 3 bases, with 7 bases between. CDR3 sequence reads: CASSNRVYEQYF. CDR3 coding DNA: TGTGCCAGTAGTAACCGCGTCTACGAGCAGTACTTC.

The V and J genes are TRBV28 and TRBJ2-1; 9 bases agree with TRBD2. The V gene's germline CDR1 is MDHEN and CDR2 SYDVKM. The V gene end was trimmed by 11 bases and the J gene end by 3 bases; junction bases not matched to a gene: 5. The CDR3 is 13 amino acids. The CDR3 sequence: CASTSGVYNEQFF. CDR3 in DNA: TGTGCCTCGACTAGCGGCGTCTACAATGAGCAGTTCTTC. The full variable domain, rest sourced from reference TRBV28 and TRBJ2-1, is DVKVTQSSRYLVKRTGEKVFLECVQDMDHENMFWYRQDPGLGLRLIYFSYDVKMKEKGDIPEGYSVSREKKERFSLILESASTNQTSMYLCASTSGVYNEQFFGPGTRLTVL.

V and J are TRBV12-3 or TRBV12-4 and TRBJ1-2, with D possibly TRBD1 on 6 matching bases. The CDR3 runs 12 residues. Trimming left V 6 bases short and J 8 bases short, with 13 bases between. CDR3: CASSYGQSGYTF. CDR3 DNA: TGTGCCAGCAGCTACGGACAGTCAGGCTACACCTTC.

Only one count was recorded for this clone. The rearrangement links TRBV5-1 to TRBJ1-5; the D is unclear. CDR3 length: 14 amino acids. Germline CDR1 and CDR2: SGHRS and YFSETQ. The ends were cut back, 4 bases at V and 4 bases at J, with 12 bases in the middle. The CDR3, as DNA: TGCGCCAGCAGCCTGGGGTCGGGTAATCAGCCCCAGCATTTT. Protein sequence: CASSLGSGNQPQHF.

The chain combines TRBV19 with TRBJ1-2; a weak D match, TRBD1 (6 bases). Trimming left V 5 bases short and J 3 bases short, with 16 bases between. The CDR3 loop spans 15 amino acids. Germline CDR1 reads LNHDA; CDR2 reads SQIVND (reference sequence). The CDR3 DNA sequence: TGTGCCAGTAGTCTGTTGGGGGCCCAGGACTATGGCTACACCTTC. This translates into CASSLLGAQDYGYTF.

This clone came up a few times. V usage is TRBV7-2 and J usage is TRBJ1-6; TRBD1 agrees at 7 bases. V lost 5 bases and J lost 10; bases outside the gene matches: 11. Germline CDR1 SGHTA, CDR2 FQGNSA. The CDR3 extends over 15 amino acids. This CDR3 is CASSISPTGWSPLHF. CDR3 in DNA: TGTGCCAGCAGCATTTCACCGACAGGGTGGTCACCCCTCCACTTT. The full variable domain, with the rest looked up from reference TRBV7-2 and TRBJ1-6, is GAGVSQSPSNKVTEKGKDVELRCDPISGHTALYWYRQSLGQGLEFLIYFQGNSAPDKSGLPSDRFSAERTGGSVSTLTIQRTQQEDSAVYLCASSISPTGWSPLHFGNGTRLTVT.

The genes are TRBV9 and TRBJ1-2; no firm D call. The V end was cut by 7 bases, the J end by 2 bases, with 18 bases between. Germline V gives CDR1 SGDLS, CDR2 YYNGEE. The CDR3 spans 15 residues. As DNA, the CDR3 is TGTGCCAGCGCAACGAAGGGAAACCTGAACTATGGCTACACCTTC. As protein: CASATKGNLNYGYTF.